A single sample gave rise to the 21 T cell receptor beta chains below, sequenced in a study of blood T cell repertoires in COVID-19. Here immunoSEQ multiplex PCR was the method, and the copy in TCRdb shows in-frame clones only, minus some. The table shows about 24,000 clones, with 86% occurring only once. Sequencing input: peripheral blood. The receptors originated from a man aged 45-65 years with active COVID-19.

This chain uses TRBV4-1 with TRBJ2-3; TRBD2 matches 11 bases. From germline, CDR1 is MGHRA and CDR2 YSYEKL. V shed 4 bases, J shed 3 bases, and the junction held 12 bases outside the gene matches. The CDR3 loop spans 18 amino acids. Here the CDR3 DNA reads TGCGCCAGCAGCCTCCAAAGGTTAGCGGGGGGGCCGACAGATACGCAGTATTTT. Translation gives CASSLQRLAGGPTDTQYF.

The gene calls are TRBV5-8 and TRBJ2-5, with 7 bases matching TRBD1. V trimming: 5 bases; J trimming: 7 bases; junction bases outside the gene matches: 11. The V gene's germline CDR1 is SGHTS and CDR2 YDEGEE. This CDR3 is 14 amino acids long. Here the CDR3 DNA reads TGTGCCAGCAGATCCGGGACAGATCGGGGGACCCAGTACTTC. Protein product: CASRSGTDRGTQYF.

The rearrangement uses TRBV24-1 and TRBJ1-1; unclear D gene. The CDR3 covers 13 residues. CDR1 and CDR2 from the germline V gene are KGHDR and SFDVKD. Trimming left V 7 bases short and J 0 bases short, with 8 bases between. In nucleotides, the CDR3 is TGTGCCACCAGGTCTCAGGTGAACACTGAAGCTTTCTTT. As protein: CATRSQVNTEAFF.

The CDR3 here is CASRMTRNTGELFF. CDR3 bases: TGTGCCAGCAGAATGACTAGAAACACCGGGGAGCTGTTTTTT. This rearrangement joins TRBV11-2 to TRBJ2-2; TRBD2 might be the D (6 bases). Germline CDR1 reads SGHAT; CDR2 reads FQNNGV. With 6 bases removed from V and 2 bases from J, the gap between germline ends came to 10 bases. CDR3 length: 14 amino acids.

This chain uses TRBV3-1 (or the pseudogene TRBV3-2) with TRBJ2-6; 7 bases match TRBD1. Germline-derived CDR1 and CDR2 are LGHDT and YNNKEL (reference sequence). Trimming cost V 4 bases and J 1 base; bases outside gene matches: 4. This CDR3 comprises 16 residues. The CDR3 reads CASSPPRGSGANVLTF. The CDR3 DNA reads TGTGCCAGCAGCCCCCCCAGGGGGTCTGGGGCCAACGTCCTGACTTTC.

The chain's CDR3 is CASSSRGVGEQYF. The CDR3 nucleotides read TGTGCCAGCAGTTCCCGCGGGGTAGGCGAGCAGTACTTC. The chain has TRBV27 and TRBJ2-7, with a tentative D call TRBD2 (6 bases). This CDR3 is 13 amino acids long. Trimming pared 4 bases from V and 6 bases from J, leaving 13 bases between. Germline loops: CDR1 MNHEY, CDR2 SMNVEV (reference sequence).

The rearrangement uses TRBV5-5 and TRBJ1-5; TRBD1 matches at 9 bases. J lost 0 bases, V lost 4 bases, and 8 bases had no gene match. This CDR3 spans 17 amino acids. Germline CDR1 reads SGHKS; CDR2 reads YYEKEE (reference sequence). CDR3 DNA: TGTGCCAGCAGCGCGGGACAGGGACCCCTTAGCAATCAGCCCCAGCATTTT. Its protein product is CASSAGQGPLSNQPQHF. Based on the CDR3 plus reference TRBV5-5 and TRBJ1-5, the full variable domain is DAGVTQSPTHLIKTRGQQVTLRCSPISGHKSVSWYQQVLGQGPQFIFQYYEKEERGRGNFPDRFSARQFPNYSSELNVNALLLGDSALYLCASSAGQGPLSNQPQHFGDGTRLSIL.

The rearrangement uses TRBV11-3 and TRBJ2-3; 7 bases line up with TRBD2. This CDR3 comprises 14 residues. V was clipped by 3 bases and J by 2 bases; unmatched bases: 2. Germline CDR1 is SGHNT and CDR2 is YENEEA. The CDR3 nucleotides are TGTGCCAGCAGCTTTGGGGGGGACACAGATACGCAGTATTTT. Protein: CASSFGGDTDTQYF.

The V gene is TRBV27, the J gene TRBJ1-3; TRBD1 aligns across 10 bases. The V gene end was trimmed by 5 bases and the J gene end by 4 bases; junction bases not matched to a gene: 5. The CDR3 consists of 15 residues. CDR1 MNHEY and CDR2 SMNVEV come from the germline V gene (reference sequence). The DNA of the CDR3 is TGTGCCAGCAGTCGACGGACAGGGGGGGGAAACACCATATATTTT. Translating gives CASSRRTGGGNTIYF.

V usage is TRBV27 and J usage is TRBJ2-2, with 11 bases aligning to TRBD2. CDR3 size: 14 residues. Germline CDR1 is MNHEY and CDR2 is SMNVEV (reference sequence). The V gene end was trimmed by 5 bases and the J gene end by 7 bases; junction bases not matched to a gene: 3. Here the CDR3 reads CASSVGTSGGELFF. Written as DNA, the CDR3 is TGTGCCAGCAGTGTCGGGACTAGCGGCGGGGAGCTGTTTTTT.

This chain's CDR3 is CASSLHPVTIQYF. CDR3 nucleotides: TGTGCCAGCAGTTTACATCCAGTAACCATTCAGTACTTC. The chain joins TRBV28 to TRBJ2-4; the D is unclear. Germline CDR1 and CDR2: MDHEN and SYDVKM. The V end lost 2 bases, the J end lost 9 bases, and 11 bases lay between the germline ends. This CDR3 region has 13 residues.

The DNA of the CDR3 is TGCGCCAGCAGCCAAGAAAGGACAGGGGGCTTTAGAGCTTTCTTT. Protein sequence: CASSQERTGGFRAFF. The rearrangement uses TRBV4-3 and TRBJ1-1; TRBD1 agrees at 11 bases. This CDR3 has 15 residues. With V trimmed by 0 bases and J by 10 bases, 7 bases remained unmatched. Germline assignment: CDR1 LGHNA and CDR2 YSLEER.

This clone was counted a single time. The gene calls are TRBV29-1 and TRBJ2-5; D gene uncertain. The CDR3 runs 15 residues. The germline V gene encodes CDR1 SQVTM and CDR2 ANQGSEA. V lost 4 bases to trimming and J lost 0 bases, with 15 bases between them. The CDR3 DNA follows: TGCAGCGTTGGATGGGCGCGCCCTAACCAAGAGACCCAGTACTTC. It specifies CSVGWARPNQETQYF.

This clone was picked up one time. The V and J genes are TRBV2 and TRBJ2-1; no clear D. The germline V gene encodes CDR1 SNHLY and CDR2 FYNNEI. The V end was cut by 4 bases, the J end by 3 bases, with 10 bases between. The CDR3 runs to 14 residues. DNA for the CDR3: TGTGCCAGCAGTGTGGAGCGCAACTACAATGAGCAGTTCTTC. Encoded protein: CASSVERNYNEQFF.

About this clone: At one of its ends the junction is not consistent with the germline gene, which may arise from a read error. CDR3 sequence: CASTLLGRGTGELFF. CDR3 sequence (DNA): TGTGCCAGCACCTTGTTGGGGCGCGGCACCGGGGAGCTGTTTTTT. This rearrangement joins TRBV5-4 to TRBJ2-2; a possible D gene is TRBD1 (5 bases). Germline V gene data show CDR1 as SGHNT and CDR2 as YYREEE (reference sequence). This CDR3 spans 15 amino acids.

In this sample, this clone turned up once. The rearrangement joins TRBV10-1 to TRBJ2-7, with D perhaps TRBD1 (6 bases). V was trimmed by 11 bases and J by 0 bases, leaving 20 bases between them. Looked up from germline, CDR1 is WNHNN and CDR2 is SYGVQD (reference sequence). This CDR3 spans 15 amino acids. CDR3 nucleotide sequence: TGCGCCTTTCAAAGGGTGAGGGGGATCTCCTACGAGCAGTACTTC. As protein: CAFQRVRGISYEQYF.

This chain joins TRBV28 and TRBJ2-2; TRBD1 is a possible D gene (6 bases). From germline, CDR1 is MDHEN and CDR2 SYDVKM. The CDR3 covers 14 residues. V was clipped by 6 bases and J by 9 bases, with 17 bases between them. This CDR3 reads CASRLNTGNRELFF. CDR3 in DNA: TGTGCCAGCAGATTGAACACAGGGAACCGGGAGCTGTTTTTT.

V and J are TRBV2 and TRBJ2-3, with 10 bases fitting TRBD2. Germline V gene lookup returns CDR1 SNHLY and CDR2 FYNNEI. V lost 5 bases to trimming and J lost 5 bases; unmatched junction nucleotides: 10. The CDR3 sequence is 16 residues long. The CDR3 sequence is CASSPISGGRGDTQYF. DNA of the CDR3: TGTGCCAGCAGTCCTATTAGCGGGGGGCGGGGAGATACGCAGTATTTT.

The gene calls are TRBV5-8 and TRBJ2-6; D might be TRBD1 (5 bases). The CDR3 contains 15 residues. Trimming cost V 2 bases and J 1 base, with 7 bases left between them. Germline CDR1 SGHTS, CDR2 YDEGEE. As DNA, the CDR3 is TGTGCCAGCAGCTTCCAGGGATCTGGGGCCAACGTCCTGACTTTC. It yields the protein CASSFQGSGANVLTF.

The V and J genes are TRBV11-2 and TRBJ1-1, with 7 bases aligning to TRBD1. The CDR3 covers 14 residues. Trimming at V came to 5 bases and at J to 0 bases, leaving 3 bases not matched to a gene. Germline-derived CDR1 and CDR2 are SGHAT and FQNNGV. The CDR3 region has the DNA TGTGCCAGCAGCCTGGGACAGCTGAACACTGAAGCTTTCTTT. It yields the protein CASSLGQLNTEAFF. The complete variable domain, with remaining parts taken from reference TRBV11-2 and TRBJ1-1, reads EAGVAQSPRYKIIEKRQSVAFWCNPISGHATLYWYQQILGQGPKLLIQFQNNGVVDDSQLPKDRFSAERLKGVDSTLKIQPAKLEDSAVYLCASSLGQLNTEAFFGQGTRLTVV.

This sequence joins TRBV2 and TRBJ2-2; 15 nucleotides align to TRBD2. The CDR3 runs to 16 residues. The V gene end was trimmed by 6 bases and the J gene end by 6 bases; junction bases not matched to a gene: 5. Germline V gives CDR1 SNHLY, CDR2 FYNNEI. The CDR3 is CASRRGTSGGPGELFF. CDR3 coding DNA: TGTGCCAGCAGGCGAGGGACTAGCGGGGGGCCCGGGGAGCTGTTTTTT.